This entry lists 8 T cell receptor beta chains sequenced from one sample in a study of CD8 T cells in cerebrospinal fluid in Alzheimer's disease. Reprocessing the 10x single-cell sequencing reads, TCRdb reports a single entry for every CDR3 protein and omits DNA. Its table records 550 to 650 distinct CDR3 sequences. The sample was cerebrospinal fluid. The receptors shown here come from a human donor with Parkinson's disease.

By frequency, this clonotype registers large. The V call is TRBV4-1, the J call TRBJ1-3. This CDR3 has 14 amino acids. In germline, CDR1 is MGHRA, CDR2 YSYEKL. The CDR3 sequence is CASSQERRRNTIYF.

J is TRBJ2-7 and V is TRBV28; the TCRdb D gene call, TRBD1, has no DNA to confirm it. Germline V gene lookup returns CDR1 MDHEN and CDR2 SYDVKM. The CDR3 covers 16 residues. This CDR3 reads CASSPRSLLYSYEQYF.

By frequency, this clonotype is large. The rearrangement links TRBV7-3 to TRBJ2-1; absent DNA, TCRdb's TRBD2 call cannot be checked. This CDR3 contains 17 residues. The germline CDR1 and CDR2 sequences are SGHTA and FQGTGA. The CDR3 protein is CASSLVGGGGTYNEQFF. Using reference TRBV7-3 and TRBJ2-1 for the parts outside the CDR3, the full variable domain is GAGVSQTPSNKVTEKGKYVELRCDPISGHTALYWYRQSLGQGPEFLIYFQGTGAADDSGLPNDRFFAVRPEGSVSTLKIQRTERGDSAVYLCASSLVGGGGTYNEQFFGPGTRLTVL.

This clonotype is deemed large by its frequency. V is TRBV27 and J is TRBJ2-2; lacking DNA, the TRBD1 call made by TCRdb goes unchecked. Germline V gene lookup returns CDR1 MNHEY and CDR2 SMNVEV (reference sequence). The CDR3 loop spans 14 amino acids. The CDR3 sequence: CASRLGQGTGELFF.

Considering frequency, this clonotype is large. The V and J genes are TRBV9 and TRBJ1-6. The CDR3 runs 14 residues. Germline V gene data show CDR1 as SGDLS and CDR2 as YYNGEE. This CDR3 reads CASSGTANNSPLHF.

This clonotype is large by frequency. The gene calls are TRBV11-2 and TRBJ2-7; there is no DNA to check the TCRdb D call of TRBD1. In germline, CDR1 is SGHAT, CDR2 FQNNGV. This CDR3 region has 18 residues. CDR3 amino acids: CASSLDQGTGRVFYEQYF. The whole variable domain, filled in from reference TRBV11-2 and TRBJ2-7, reads EAGVAQSPRYKIIEKRQSVAFWCNPISGHATLYWYQQILGQGPKLLIQFQNNGVVDDSQLPKDRFSAERLKGVDSTLKIQPAKLEDSAVYLCASSLDQGTGRVFYEQYFGPGTRLTVT.

The chain uses TRBV6-5 and TRBJ2-7; TCRdb indicates TRBD1, and absent DNA this call remains unverified. Germline assignment: CDR1 MNHEY and CDR2 SVGAGI. The CDR3 runs to 14 residues. The CDR3 loop reads CATRFGQFSYEQYF.

By frequency, this clonotype registers medium-sized (0.01 to 0.1%). V and J are TRBV6-2 or TRBV6-3 and TRBJ2-1; no DNA is available, so the TRBD1 call from TCRdb remains unchecked. Germline CDR1 reads MNHEY; CDR2 reads SVGEGT. The CDR3 spans 13 residues. This CDR3 is CASGDRENNEQFF.